The T cell receptor (beta chain) described here comes from a study of CD8 T cells in Susac syndrome. Looking at the study overall: The Susac syndrome patients were therapy-naive, on corticosteroids, or on intravenous immunoglobulin alone at blood draw.

An amount of RNA that ranged from roughly 0.45 to 1 ug was reverse transcribed with random hexamers. By means of immunoSEQ multiplex PCR, TCR beta CDR3 spanning 54 Vbeta and 13 Jbeta underwent amplification. One entry per CDR3 protein, called by TCRdb with MiXCR from the immunoSEQ multiplex PCR reads. The sample consists of about 190,000 distinct CDR3 sequences, around 93% of them appearing once. CDR1 and CDR2 from the germline V gene are KGHSH and LQKENI. The CDR3 totals 15 residues. The V end was cut by 3 bases, the J end by 1 base, with 13 bases between. TEMRA cells were FACS-enriched, while CD8+ and CD4+ T cells were negatively isolated.

This TCR was recovered from a human donor with Susac syndrome. The V call is TRBV18, the J call TRBJ2-7; D possibly matches TRBD1 or TRBD2 (5 bases each). The sample taken for sequencing was CD8+ T cells from PBMCs. CDR3 sequence: CASSPGDGLSYEQYF. CDR3 coding DNA: TGTGCCAGCTCACCTGGGGACGGCCTTTCCTACGAGCAGTACTTC.